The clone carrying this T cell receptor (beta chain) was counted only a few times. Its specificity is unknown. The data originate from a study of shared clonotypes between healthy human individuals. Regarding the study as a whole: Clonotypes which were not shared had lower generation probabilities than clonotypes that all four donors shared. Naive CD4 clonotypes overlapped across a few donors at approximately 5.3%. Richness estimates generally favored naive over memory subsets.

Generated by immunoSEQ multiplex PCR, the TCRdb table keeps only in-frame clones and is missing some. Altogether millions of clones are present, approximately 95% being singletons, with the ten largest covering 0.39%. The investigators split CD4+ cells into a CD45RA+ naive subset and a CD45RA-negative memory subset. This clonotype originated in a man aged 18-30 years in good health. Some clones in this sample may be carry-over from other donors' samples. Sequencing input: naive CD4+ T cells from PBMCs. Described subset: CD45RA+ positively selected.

CDR3 bases: TGCGCCAGCAGCCAAGGGCAGTTGGGCAATCAGCCCCAGCATTTT. It translates to CASSQGQLGNQPQHF. V is TRBV4-1 and J is TRBJ1-5; D unclear. Germline CDR1 reads MGHRA; CDR2 reads YSYEKL. Trimming pared 1 base from V and 2 bases from J, leaving 9 bases between. The CDR3 contains 15 residues.